This T cell receptor beta chain was recorded in a study of blood T cells in healthy people across ages (dated by TCRdb to about 2015). About the study as a whole: Template switching captured roughly one uniquely barcoded TCR beta cDNA molecule per two T cells in model experiments. Two additional independent replicas of 1 million unique cDNA reads from the same blood draw were analyzed for two donors (one aged 18 to 30 and one aged 80 or older). The donors were split into four age groups: young (average about 16 years), middle-aged (about 40), aged (approximately 60) and long-lived (over 75). Age-related changes in TCR beta repertoire diversity were measured in the study by deep sequencing normalized with unique cDNA molecular identifiers.

General findings and caveats noted by the study authors: Conclusive comparison of naive and antigen-experienced compartments was prevented by the profiling of bulk unsorted PBMCs. Compared with the aged group, the long-lived group had more naive CD4+ T cells, fewer expanded clones and increased TCR diversity, a pattern suggesting age selection. Estimates of total diversity from one million sequenced T cells were regarded as lower bounds and underestimates. Observed TCR beta diversity per million T cells fell roughly linearly with age, and a significant reduction was already apparent by age around 39. There was a strong correlation between observed TCR beta diversity and the percentage of naive T cells measured by flow cytometry. Donor CMV infection status was unknown, potentially confounding age-related changes in expanded clonotypes.

Library method: 5' RACE. TCRdb records Illumina HiSeq 2500 as the sequencer. A second 7 to 11 cycle PCR used a sample-barcoded 5' primer and a J-beta primer mix. A unique molecular identifier was introduced onto each TCR beta cDNA molecule by a template-switch 5' adaptor carrying 12 random nucleotides. Each sample yielded at least 2.5 million CDR3-containing paired-end reads. The Mint cDNA synthesis kit, primed by a TRBC-specific oligonucleotide, was used to synthesize first-strand cDNA from all RNA. Following uracil-DNA glycosylase treatment, a first 18-cycle PCR with universal primers M1SS and BC2_uni_R was performed on all cDNA. The paper's data handling went like this. Normalization of each sample was performed by random selection of 1 million high-quality reads, each carrying a distinct molecular identifier. Reads sharing molecular identifiers were discarded rather than binned into consensus sequences. MiTCR, with a Q25 quality threshold and the strictest error-elimination algorithm, was used for CDR3 identification, clonotype clustering and error correction. Lower-bound total TCR beta diversity was estimated with a nonparametric unseen species model using Euler transformation. TCRdb's own reprocessing of the public reads used fastp at Q25 and MiXCR and kept productive beta chains. Rows with one shared CDR3 protein collapse into an entry with the most common genes and DNA. These V and J calls originate from TCRdb's pipeline instead of the authors' own analysis. Recorded for this sample are hundreds of thousands of distinct CDR3 sequences; more than 25% of them occurred a single time. In total, the top ten clones hold 3% of the sample.

Comment on this clonotype: This clone's antigen is unknown. No per-base quality is available; no much larger clone lies one base away.

Via the germline V gene, CDR1 is SGHTA and CDR2 FQGTGA. The CDR3 measures 14 amino acids from cysteine to phenylalanine. CDR3 DNA only is kept here, 42 bases in frame from base 1. The trim is 3 bases for V and 6 bases for J, with a gap of 14 bases between the germline ends. Donors were 39 systemically healthy Caucasian individuals from Russia aged roughly 6 to 95 years. Each donor gave about 9.7 milliliters of peripheral blood, drawn into EDTA-treated Vacutainer tubes. Ficoll-Paque density-gradient centrifugation was used to isolate PBMCs, with at least 7 million obtained per sample. Total RNA, at least 5.5 micrograms per sample, was extracted from PBMCs with Trizol reagent. Naive CD45RAhigh/CD27high T cell percentages were measured by flow cytometry on a PBMC aliquot from every donor. These data also formed part of another study, on T cells of mothers and their children. That second publication adds: The donors were nine systemically healthy Caucasian individuals, made up of three mothers and their six children. cDNA synthesis used all of the extracted RNA, with 1.5 ug of RNA in each 15 ul reaction. In the second PCR, sample barcodes and 2-4 random nucleotides were introduced via the M1S primer. More than 8 million TCR beta CDR3 reads were obtained from each mother, and about 3 million reads were obtained from each child. In both related and unrelated pairs, thymic selection shapes the output of TCR recombination in a similar way, with inherited differences having only a minor effect. Normalized repertoire overlap was always slightly but never significantly higher in related than unrelated mother-child pairs. Persistent microchimeric T cell clones were not detected, at a sensitivity of about 99 clones per million clonotypes. In the study, deep NGS was used to compare the TCR beta repertoires of mothers and children, and features distinguishing related mother-child pairs from unrelated individuals were sought. Mothers averaged 40 +/- 4 years of age and children averaged about 10 +/- 4 years. After adapter ligation with NEBNext reagents, the libraries were sequenced on Illumina HiSeq 2000 with 100+100 nt paired-end reads. To avoid cross-contamination, the mother libraries and the child libraries were prepared a month apart and sequenced in separate runs. Between about 500,000 and 2,100,000 distinct TCR beta clonotypes were identified per donor. Naive TCR beta clonotypes were estimated from low-frequency clonotypes matched to each donor's FACS-determined naive share, without sorting.

The chain couples TRBV7-3 to TRBJ1-2, with the identity of the D gene unclear. Sequencing was performed on blood. The TCR originated in a boy aged 5 to 17 in good health. The CDR3 in this case is CASSFGLAGDGYTF. The DNA is TGTGCCAGCAGCTTCGGTCTTGCTGGGGATGGCTACACCTTC.